These T cell receptor beta chains were read from a single sample in a study of immune cell composition in non-small cell lung cancer. Data came from immunoSEQ multiplex PCR; TCRdb stores just in-frame clones and leaves some out. Among 2,000 to 2,500 clones, just under 75% were seen once, and the ten largest hold over 20%. The source material was lung tumor tissue. These receptors were taken from a human donor with non-small cell lung cancer. Both conserved end residues are part of each CDR3. Each record gives: CDR3 DNA, CDR3 protein, clone size, J gene, V gene, D gene. A D gene is named only where the DNA matches it firmly. The size field is filled for only some rows; it gives once, few, many or a size class.

TGTGCCAGCAGCTTAGGACTGGGACTAGCGGACCACAATGAGCAGTTCTTC	CASSLGLGLADHNEQFF	few	TRBJ2-1	TRBV11-2	TRBD2
TGTATTTCCGTCCAAGAGACCCAGTACTTC	CISVQETQYF	.	TRBJ2-5	TRBV7-3	.
TGTGCCAGCAGTAACACGAACACCGGGGAGCTGTTTTTT	CASSNTNTGELFF	.	TRBJ2-2	TRBV27	.
TGTGCCAGCAGCGCCGGGACAGGGGGCGCCGGGTACACCATATATTTT	CASSAGTGGAGYTIYF	once	TRBJ1-3	TRBV13	TRBD1
TGTGCCAGTAGAAATTCCGCCCTGAGGAACACAGATACGCAGTATTTT	CASRNSALRNTDTQYF	.	TRBJ2-3	TRBV19	.
TGTGCCAGCAGCGTAGATGGGACAGGGTACAATGAGCAGTTCTTC	CASSVDGTGYNEQFF	.	TRBJ2-1	TRBV9	TRBD1
TGCGCCAGCAGCAGGACTAGCGAGCACGAGCAGTACTTC	CASSRTSEHEQYF	once	TRBJ2-7	TRBV5-1	TRBD2
TGCGCCAGCAGCTTGGTGGGGCAGGGTTATACTGAAGCTTTCTTT	CASSLVGQGYTEAFF	.	TRBJ1-1	TRBV5-1	.
TGTGCCAGCAGCCAGGGACACCCTAACACCGGGGAGCTGTTTTTT	CASSQGHPNTGELFF	large	TRBJ2-2	TRBV7-6	.
TGTGCCAGCAGCGTATCTTGGTTACGCGGCACAGATACGCAGTATTTT	CASSVSWLRGTDTQYF	.	TRBJ2-3	TRBV9	.
TGTGCCAGCAGGGCCCTAGCGGGCGCGTACAATGAGCAGTTCTTC	CASRALAGAYNEQFF	once	TRBJ2-1	TRBV2	TRBD2
TGCGCCAGCAGCCAATTAAGCGGGAGCACAGATACGCAGTATTTT	CASSQLSGSTDTQYF	.	TRBJ2-3	TRBV4-3	.
TGCGCCAGCAGCCAAGATCGGAGCACCGGGGAGCTGTTTTTT	CASSQDRSTGELFF	large	TRBJ2-2	TRBV4-3	.
TGTGCCAGCAGCTTAAATCAGGGCGAGGCGCAGACCCAGTACTTC	CASSLNQGEAQTQYF	.	TRBJ2-5	TRBV7-3	.
TGCGCCAGCAGCATCGGACTAGCGGGGTTCGAGCAGTACTTC	CASSIGLAGFEQYF	.	TRBJ2-7	TRBV5-1	TRBD2
TGTGCCAGCAGTTACAGGACGGGAGGCAATGAGCAGTTCTTC	CASSYRTGGNEQFF	.	TRBJ2-1	TRBV6-6	TRBD2
TGTGCCAGCAGTCCCCTGGACAGTAACACTGAAGCTTTCTTT	CASSPLDSNTEAFF	.	TRBJ1-1	TRBV27	.
TGTGCCAGCAGCTTAGTTTCGTCTAACTATGGCTACACCTTC	CASSLVSSNYGYTF	.	TRBJ1-2	TRBV7-9	.
TGTGCCAGCAGCACTGGGACAGGGGTATGGAATGAGCAGTTCTTC	CASSTGTGVWNEQFF	large	TRBJ2-1	TRBV27	TRBD1
TGCAGCGTTGAAAGGGGGACAGGCATTGGGGCCAACGTCCTGACTTTC	CSVERGTGIGANVLTF	.	TRBJ2-6	TRBV29-1	TRBD1
TGTGCCAGCAGCTTAGTAGCGGGGGGGCGCAATGAGCAGTTCTTC	CASSLVAGGRNEQFF	once	TRBJ2-1	TRBV7-2	TRBD2